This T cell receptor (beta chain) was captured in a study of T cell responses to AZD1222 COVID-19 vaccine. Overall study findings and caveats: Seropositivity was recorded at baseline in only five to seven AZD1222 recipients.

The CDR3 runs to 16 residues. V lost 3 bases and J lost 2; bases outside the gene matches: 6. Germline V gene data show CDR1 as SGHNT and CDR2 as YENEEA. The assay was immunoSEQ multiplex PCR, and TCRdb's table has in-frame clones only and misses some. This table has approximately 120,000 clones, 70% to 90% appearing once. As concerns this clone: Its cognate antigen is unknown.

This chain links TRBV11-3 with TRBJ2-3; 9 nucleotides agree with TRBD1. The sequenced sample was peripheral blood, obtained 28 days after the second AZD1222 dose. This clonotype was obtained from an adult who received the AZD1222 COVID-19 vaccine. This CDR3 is CASSFPGQGLTDTQYF. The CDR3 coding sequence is TGTGCCAGCAGCTTTCCGGGACAGGGTCTCACAGATACGCAGTATTTT.